This record looks at one TCR beta chain sequence and its context. In the original processing: Estimated nucleated cell counts came from reference gene primer amplification. Generated by immunoSEQ multiplex PCR, the TCRdb table keeps only in-frame clones and is missing some. That table is the source of V, J and clone size, and D and trimming were worked out from the DNA. The sample has about 160,000 clones, about nine tenths seen once. After removal of 1 base from V and 3 bases from J, the junction contained 3 bases not matched to a gene. The CDR3 length is 14 residues. Germline CDR1 is MGHRA and CDR2 is YSYEKL. The source of the sample is a study of blood T cell repertoires in COVID-19. About the research overall: Italy, Spain and the United States were the sources of the convalescent and acute COVID-19 samples.

Source material: peripheral blood. This chain uses TRBV4-1 with TRBJ2-7; 7 bases match TRBD2. The sequence came from a man aged 25-40 years with COVID-19, enrolled during active disease. The CDR3 coding sequence is TGCGCCAGCAGCCAAGCGGGCGGGAGCTACGAGCAGTACTTC. Protein product: CASSQAGGSYEQYF.